This TCR beta chain came from a study of cytomegalovirus exposure and HLA in healthy donors. The PCR employed 60 Vbeta primers together with 13 Jbeta primers. Only in-frame clones appear in the TCRdb table, and some are missing; sequencing was by immunoSEQ multiplex PCR. The sample contains about 190,000 clones, around nine tenths of which appear only once. V lost 0 bases to trimming and J lost 6 bases; unmatched junction nucleotides: 10. Per the germline V gene, CDR1 is LGHNA and CDR2 is YNFKEQ. CDR3 size: 16 residues. This clonotype was sampled from a woman between 18 and 30 years old in good health and CMV-seronegative. This chain joins TRBV4-2 and TRBJ1-2; 7 bases are shared with TRBD1. Sequenced input: PBMCs. The chain's CDR3 is CASSQDTGTARNGYTF. As DNA, the CDR3 is TGTGCCAGCAGCCAAGATACGGGGACAGCCAGGAATGGCTACACCTTC.